This T cell receptor beta chain was identified in a study of blood T cell repertoires in COVID-19. The CDR3 spans 18 residues. The trim removed 6 bases at V and 4 bases at J, leaving 19 bases unmatched. CDR1 and CDR2 from the germline V gene are MNHNY and SVGAGI (reference sequence). Sequencing used immunoSEQ multiplex PCR; TCRdb keeps in-frame clones, though not all of them. The sample lists roughly 50,000 clones; 86% were seen once. The sequenced sample consisted of peripheral blood. This chain joins TRBV6-6 and TRBJ2-3; 7 bases fit TRBD2. The TCR originated in an older woman with acute or convalescent COVID-19. CDR3: CASSRLARGAIGADTQYF. The CDR3 nucleotides read TGTGCCAGCAGCCGACTAGCCCGGGGTGCTATAGGCGCAGATACGCAGTATTTT.